This T cell receptor (beta chain) came from a study of T cell responses to AZD1222 COVID-19 vaccine. Points from the study as a whole: In a largely white British group with more females than males, clonal diversity was possibly underestimated.

This clone ranks as medium-sized. The antigen remains undetermined. Sequenced by immunoSEQ multiplex PCR; TCRdb stores in-frame clones only, minus some. The data hold more than 100,000 clones, with roughly 84% observed a single time. CDR1 MNHNS and CDR2 SASEGT come from the germline V gene. V shed 3 bases and J shed 5 bases, with 7 bases lying between them. The CDR3 extends over 12 amino acids. The clonotype originates from an adult in good health. The rearrangement links TRBV6-1 to TRBJ1-2; D is unresolved. The sample was peripheral blood, taken on day 0 of AZD1222 vaccination. The DNA for the CDR3 is TGTGCCAGCAGTGAGGGAGGGTATGGCTACACCTTC. Translating it yields CASSEGGYGYTF.